This TCR beta chain is from a study of beta chain features in type 1 diabetes. Regarding this clone: Its antigen is not identified.

In germline, CDR1 is SGHNT, CDR2 YYREEE (reference sequence). The V gene end was trimmed by 4 bases and the J gene end by 1 base; junction bases not matched to a gene: 10. CDR3 size: 16 residues. The authors reverse transcribed all of the isolated RNA, so sequencing captured expressed TCRB transcripts. The average read count of naive, central memory and regulatory T cell samples was some 3.9 million. Using immunoSEQ multiplex PCR, the repertoire was profiled, and TCRdb retains in-frame clones only, with some absent. The sample consists of 200,000 to 300,000 clones, about 20% of them appearing once. It was via CD45RO/CCR7/CD25/CD127/CD95/CD27 that CD4+ naive, central memory, regulatory and stem cell-like memory cells were sorted. Points from the study as a whole: Small HLA sub-analyses could not settle whether HLA shapes TCRB rearrangement. A closer apparent resemblance between naive, central memory and Treg TCRB repertoires was seen in patients than in healthy donors. Researchers report that Type 1 diabetes patients had moderately but significantly shorter TCRB CDR3s across all four CD4+ subsets.

This sequence originates from a woman aged 40 to 49 with type 1 diabetes. The chain couples TRBV5-4 to TRBJ1-1, with TRBD1 identical over 7 bases. Input material: naive CD4+ T cells from blood. As DNA, the CDR3 is TGTGCCAGCAGCCCACCGGGACAGAGGGCGAACACTGAAGCTTTCTTT. As protein: CASSPPGQRANTEAFF.